The 14 T cell receptor beta chains reported below all come from one sample, sequenced in a study of blood T cell repertoires in COVID-19. Assay used: immunoSEQ multiplex PCR; TCRdb lists only in-frame clones, some missing. The sample holds more than 110,000 clones, roughly three quarters seen once. Specimen: PBMCs or T cells enriched from blood (not recorded which). The origin of the receptors is a woman in her 50s who had recovered from COVID-19.

The sample holds one count of this clone. V usage is TRBV4-1 and J usage is TRBJ1-1, with 7 bases aligning to TRBD1. This CDR3 has 14 residues. The V segment lost 1 base and the J segment 3 bases; nucleotides outside the gene matches: 2. Per the germline V gene, CDR1 is MGHRA and CDR2 is YSYEKL. CDR3 sequence (DNA): TGCGCCAGCAGCCAAGTACAGGGGTACACTGAAGCTTTCTTT. Translation: CASSQVQGYTEAFF.

V and J are TRBV7-8 and TRBJ2-7; possible D gene TRBD2, 6 bases. Trimming left V 5 bases short and J 0 bases short, with 14 bases between. The CDR3 is 15 amino acids. Germline V CDR1 and CDR2: SGHVS, FQNEAQ. The CDR3 DNA follows: TGTGCCAGCAGCACCGGGACTCTAAGCTCCTACGAGCAGTACTTC. Translated, it gives CASSTGTLSSYEQYF.

The V gene is TRBV7-2, the J gene TRBJ1-5, with D uncertain. The CDR3 runs to 17 residues. V was trimmed by 2 bases and J by 9 bases, leaving 23 bases between them. Germline lookup yields CDR1 SGHTA and CDR2 FQGNSA. The DNA of the CDR3 is TGTGCCAGCAGCTTATACGGCCGGGGAACTTCCCCGAGGCCCCAGCATTTT. Translating gives CASSLYGRGTSPRPQHF.

The chain has TRBV5-1 and TRBJ1-2, with 7 bases lining up with TRBD1. V lost 4 bases to trimming and J lost 0 bases; unmatched junction nucleotides: 6. Germline CDR1 SGHRS, CDR2 YFSETQ. This CDR3 contains 15 residues. In DNA, the CDR3 is TGCGCCAGCAGCATCGACAGGGTCTCTAACTATGGCTACACCTTC. Protein: CASSIDRVSNYGYTF.

The V gene is TRBV3-1 (or the pseudogene TRBV3-2), the J gene TRBJ1-2, with a weak D call TRBD1 (6 bases). The CDR3 totals 14 residues. Germline values: CDR1 LGHDT, CDR2 YNNKEL (reference sequence). Trimming removed 4 bases from V and 8 bases from J, with 17 bases in between. CDR3 DNA: TGTGCCAGCAGCCTCCTGGGGGGGCCGGGGGGCTACACCTTC. Protein sequence: CASSLLGGPGGYTF.

The chain couples TRBV6-5 to TRBJ2-7, with D unclear. CDR1 is MNHEY, CDR2 SVGAGI, per germline. The V gene lost 5 bases and the J gene lost 1 base, with 9 bases spanning the gap. The CDR3 has 13 residues. The CDR3: CASSPPGSYEQYF. The CDR3, as DNA: TGTGCCAGCAGTCCCCCCGGGTCCTACGAGCAGTACTTC.

In this sample, this clone turned up a few times. CDR3 nucleotides: TGCGCCAGTGGGACAGGGGGCGCGGGATATAATGAAAAACTGTTTTTT. Residues: CASGTGGAGYNEKLFF. The rearrangement uses TRBV5-1 and TRBJ1-4; 12 bases are a match to TRBD1. The junction had 9 bases not matched to a gene; V was cut back by 8 bases and J by 4 bases. CDR1 and CDR2 (germline): SGHRS, YFSETQ. The CDR3 extends over 16 amino acids. Looking up the rest from reference TRBV5-1 and TRBJ1-4 gives the full variable domain: KAGVTQTPRYLIKTRGQQVTLSCSPISGHRSVSWYQQTPGQGLQFLFEYFSETQRNKGNFPGRFSGRQFSNSRSEMNVSTLELGDSALYLCASGTGGAGYNEKLFFGSGTQLSVL.

A word on this clone: The same CDR3 is also encoded by other DNA sequences in this sample. The gene calls are TRBV3-1 (or the pseudogene TRBV3-2) and TRBJ1-1; D may be TRBD1 (5 bases). The ends were cut back, 1 base at V and 1 base at J, with 7 bases in the middle. The CDR3 consists of 14 residues. CDR1 is LGHDT, CDR2 YNNKEL, per germline (reference sequence). The CDR3 here is CASSQGGGNTEAFF. In DNA, the CDR3 is TGTGCCAGCAGCCAAGGCGGGGGGAACACTGAAGCTTTCTTT.

This sequence joins TRBV7-3 and TRBJ2-2; no clear D gene. Germline lookup yields CDR1 SGHTA and CDR2 FQGTGA. This CDR3 region has 13 residues. Trimming took 1 base from V and 6 from J, leaving 6 bases between them. The CDR3 coding sequence is TGTGCCAGCAGCTTAAGCGGCCCCGGGGAGCTGTTTTTT. Protein sequence: CASSLSGPGELFF.

The chain has TRBV5-1 and TRBJ1-5, with TRBD1 matching 8 bases. V shed 4 bases, J shed 6 bases, and the junction held 6 bases outside the gene matches. Germline lookup yields CDR1 SGHRS and CDR2 YFSETQ. CDR3 length equals 14 residues. The chain's CDR3 is CASSLDRAGQPQHF. The CDR3 region has the DNA TGCGCCAGCAGCCTGGACAGGGCGGGTCAGCCCCAGCATTTT.

The chain is built from TRBV19 and TRBJ2-5; TRBD2 aligns across 11 bases. The length of the CDR3 is 16 residues. Trimming cost V 5 bases and J 3 bases; bases outside gene matches: 8. Germline-derived CDR1 and CDR2 are LNHDA and SQIVND (reference sequence). CDR3 sequence reads: CASSALTSGTEETQYF. As DNA, the CDR3 is TGTGCCAGTAGTGCCCTGACTAGCGGGACCGAAGAGACCCAGTACTTC.

The rearrangement links TRBV4-1 to TRBJ1-2; D gene unclear. The CDR3 is 15 amino acids. The germline V and J ends were trimmed by 1 base and 0 bases, with 9 bases remaining between them. Germline V lookup: CDR1 MGHRA, CDR2 YSYEKL. The CDR3 loop reads CASSQVGQPNYGYTF. In DNA, the CDR3 is TGCGCCAGCAGCCAAGTGGGCCAACCTAACTATGGCTACACCTTC.

This clone has more than one count but fewer than ten. The chain links TRBV19 to TRBJ1-5; a possible D gene is TRBD1 (6 bases). Germline CDR1 LNHDA, CDR2 SQIVND (reference sequence). CDR3 length: 13 amino acids. V was pared by 8 bases and J by 5 bases, with 13 bases between. The chain's CDR3 is CASEDRTHQPQHF. CDR3 DNA sequence: TGTGCCAGTGAGGACAGAACGCATCAGCCCCAGCATTTT.

Only one count was recorded for this clone. The V gene is TRBV18, the J gene TRBJ1-1, with TRBD1 as a possible D gene (6 bases). Trimming stripped 6 bases from V and 3 bases from J, with 14 bases between. Germline V gene data show CDR1 as KGHSH and CDR2 as LQKENI. The length of the CDR3 is 14 residues. The CDR3 coding sequence is TGTGCCAGCTCGTACGCACAGGGAGACACTGAAGCTTTCTTT. As protein: CASSYAQGDTEAFF.